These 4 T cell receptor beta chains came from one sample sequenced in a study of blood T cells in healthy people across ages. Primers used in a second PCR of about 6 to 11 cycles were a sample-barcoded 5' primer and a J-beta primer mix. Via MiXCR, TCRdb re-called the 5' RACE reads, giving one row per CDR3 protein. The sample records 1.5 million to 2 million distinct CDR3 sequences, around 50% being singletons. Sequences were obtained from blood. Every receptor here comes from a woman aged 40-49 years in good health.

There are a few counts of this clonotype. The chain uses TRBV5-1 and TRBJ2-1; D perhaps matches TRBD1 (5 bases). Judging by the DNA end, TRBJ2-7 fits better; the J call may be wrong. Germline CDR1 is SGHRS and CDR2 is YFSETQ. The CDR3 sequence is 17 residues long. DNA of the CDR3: TGCGCCAGCAGCTTGGAACCGGCTAGGGGTGTCGGCAATGAGCAGTACTTC. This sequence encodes CASSLEPARGVGNEQYF.

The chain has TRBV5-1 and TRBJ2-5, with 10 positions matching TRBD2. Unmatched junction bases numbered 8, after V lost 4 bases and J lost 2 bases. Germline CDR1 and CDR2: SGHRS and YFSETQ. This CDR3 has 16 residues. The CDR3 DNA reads TGCGCCAGCAGCCCTTTGATTAGCGGGGGGCAAGAGACCCAGTACTTC. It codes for CASSPLISGGQETQYF.

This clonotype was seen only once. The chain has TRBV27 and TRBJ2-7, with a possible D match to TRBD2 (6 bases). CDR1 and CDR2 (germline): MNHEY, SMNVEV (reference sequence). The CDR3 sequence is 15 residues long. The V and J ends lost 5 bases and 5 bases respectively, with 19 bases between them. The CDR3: CASSPAGGPSNEQYF. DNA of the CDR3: TGTGCCAGCAGTCCCGCCGGGGGTCCATCCAACGAGCAGTACTTC.

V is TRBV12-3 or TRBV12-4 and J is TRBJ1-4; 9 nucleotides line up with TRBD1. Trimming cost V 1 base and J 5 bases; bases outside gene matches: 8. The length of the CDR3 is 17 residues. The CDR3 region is CASSLEVWDRVNEKLFF. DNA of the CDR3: TGTGCCAGCAGTTTAGAAGTTTGGGACAGGGTAAATGAAAAACTGTTTTTT.